What follows are 19 T cell receptor beta chains derived from one specimen sequenced in a study of T cells in Graves' hyperthyroidism and ophthalmopathy. Researchers took RNA transcripts and amplified the TCR beta CDR3 regions from them. Primed by the HTBI set, a first-round RT-PCR was run on the TCR CDR3. One entry per CDR3 protein, called by TCRdb with MiXCR from the multiplex PCR reads. The table has a few hundred thousand distinct CDR3 sequences, roughly 46% seen once. Sequenced input: peripheral blood or thyroid tissue (not recorded which). The receptors derive from a woman younger than 30 with Graves' hyperthyroidism.

This clonotype was found a few times. J is TRBJ1-3 and V is TRBV20-1; D possibly corresponds to TRBD1 (5 bases). V was pared by 0 bases and J by 6 bases, with 18 bases between. This CDR3 comprises 16 residues. From germline, CDR1 is DFQATT and CDR2 SNEGSKA (reference sequence). Written as DNA, the CDR3 is TGCAGTGCTAGAGACTCGGGACGGGATCCTTTAAACACCATATATTTT. Translated: CSARDSGRDPLNTIYF.

This clonotype has only a few counts. The chain employs TRBV7-9 and TRBJ2-7; either TRBD1 or TRBD2 may fit D (5 bases each). CDR1 is SEHNR and CDR2 is FQNEAQ in the germline V gene (reference sequence). This CDR3 has 13 amino acids. V dropped 5 bases and J dropped 8 bases, with 16 bases sitting between them. The CDR3 region is CASSQEGRSKQYF. As DNA, the CDR3 is TGTGCCAGCAGCCAAGAGGGGCGTAGTAAGCAGTACTTC. Combining the CDR3 with reference TRBV7-9 and TRBJ2-7 gives the whole variable domain DTGVSQNPRHKITKRGQNVTFRCDPISEHNRLYWYRQTLGQGPEFLTYFQNEAQLEKSRLLSDRFSAERPKGSFSTLEIQRTEQGDSAMYLCASSQEGRSKQYFGPGTRLTVT.

The chain uses TRBV9 and TRBJ1-4, with D maybe TRBD1 (5 bases). Trimming took off 2 bases at V and 4 bases at J, with 9 bases between the two ends. The CDR3 covers 14 residues. Germline V gene sequence: CDR1 SGDLS, CDR2 YYNGEE. CDR3 protein: CASSVAQGNEKLFF. The DNA for the CDR3 is TGTGCCAGCAGCGTGGCCCAGGGTAATGAAAAACTGTTTTTT.

About this clonotype: This may be a read error: a much more frequent sequence differs by one nucleotide. CDR3: CASSAGTRGNTMYF. For the CDR3, the DNA is TGTGCCAGCAGCGCCGGGACGCGAGGAAACACCATGTATTTT. The rearrangement uses TRBV11-1 and TRBJ1-3; TRBD1 is a possible D gene (5 bases). This CDR3 is built from 14 residues. The V gene's germline CDR1 is SGHAT and CDR2 FQDESV (reference sequence).

This sequence joins TRBV10-3 and TRBJ2-2, with a possible D match to TRBD2 (5 bases). The CDR3 is 15 amino acids. The germline gives CDR1 ENHRY, CDR2 SYGVKD. Deletions cut 7 bases from V and 0 bases from J, with 12 bases between. For the CDR3, the DNA is TGTGCCATCAAGGAGGTAGCGTCGAACACCGGGGAGCTGTTTTTT. Protein product: CAIKEVASNTGELFF.

The sample holds a few counts of this clonotype. This chain joins TRBV2 and TRBJ1-1; unclear D gene. This CDR3 is 12 amino acids long. The V end lost 7 bases, the J end lost 7 bases, and 13 bases lay between the germline ends. The germline gives CDR1 SNHLY, CDR2 FYNNEI. In DNA, the CDR3 is TGTGCCAGCACTAATCAGGTCGATGAAGCTTTCTTT. Translating gives CASTNQVDEAFF.

This chain uses TRBV7-9 with TRBJ1-5; possible D gene TRBD1, 5 bases. There are 15 residues in the CDR3. V was pared by 3 bases and J by 0 bases, with 9 bases between. Germline-derived CDR1 and CDR2 are SEHNR and FQNEAQ (reference sequence). The CDR3 spells CASSLTDGSNQPQHF. Written as DNA, the CDR3 is TGTGCCAGCAGCTTGACAGACGGTAGCAATCAGCCCCAGCATTTT.

V and J are TRBV7-9 and TRBJ1-3; TRBD1 aligns across 10 bases. Per the germline V gene, CDR1 is SEHNR and CDR2 is FQNEAQ (reference sequence). V shed 5 bases, J shed 3 bases, and the junction held 4 bases outside the gene matches. The CDR3 runs to 15 residues. The CDR3 spells CASSRTGGNGNTIYF. CDR3 bases: TGTGCCAGCAGCCGGACAGGGGGTAATGGAAACACCATATATTTT.

This clonotype appeared a few times. V gene TRBV10-3 combines with J gene TRBJ1-1; 7 bases fit TRBD1. The germline gives CDR1 ENHRY, CDR2 SYGVKD. The CDR3 has 16 amino acids. The V gene end was trimmed by 10 bases and the J gene end by 2 bases; junction bases not matched to a gene: 16. The CDR3 reads CASRGDTTFGNTEAFF. The CDR3 region has the DNA TGTGCCAGCAGGGGGGACACTACCTTCGGTAACACTGAAGCTTTCTTT.

This clonotype was found a few times. This chain uses TRBV2 with TRBJ2-7; D is undetermined. V was cut by 10 bases and J by 4 bases, with 11 bases left in between. The V gene's germline CDR1 is SNHLY and CDR2 FYNNEI. There are 11 residues in the CDR3. The CDR3 DNA reads as TGTGCCACAGGTACCGTTTACGAGCAGTACTTC. Amino acid sequence: CATGTVYEQYF.

CDR3: CASSLDRDNQETQYF. The CDR3, as DNA: TGTGCCAGCAGCTTGGACCGGGACAACCAAGAGACCCAGTACTTC. This sequence joins TRBV7-9 and TRBJ2-5; D may be TRBD1 (6 bases). The CDR3 extends over 15 amino acids. V lost 3 bases and J 0 bases, leaving 11 bases between the germline ends. The germline CDR1 and CDR2 sequences are SEHNR and FQNEAQ (reference sequence).

The table lists this clonotype with many counts. The rearrangement uses TRBV7-6 and TRBJ2-2, with D unclear. The ends were cut back, 2 bases at V and 3 bases at J, with 1 base in the middle. Germline V CDR1 and CDR2: SGHVS, FNYEAQ. This CDR3 region has 12 residues. CDR3 sequence: CASSLHTGELFF. As DNA, the CDR3 is TGTGCCAGCAGCTTACACACCGGGGAGCTGTTTTTT. Full variable domain (missing parts from reference TRBV7-6 and TRBJ2-2): GAGVSQSPRYKVTKRGQDVALRCDPISGHVSLYWYRQALGQGPEFLTYFNYEAQQDKSGLPNDRFSAERPEGSISTLTIQRTEQRDSAMYRCASSLHTGELFFGEGSRLTVL.

V usage is TRBV20-1 and J usage is TRBJ2-6; 7 bases map to TRBD1. V lost 5 bases to trimming and J lost 0 bases; unmatched junction nucleotides: 4. Germline CDR1 DFQATT, CDR2 SNEGSKA (reference sequence). This CDR3 region has 15 residues. CDR3 sequence reads: CSARDRLSGANVLTF. CDR3 nucleotide sequence: TGCAGTGCTCGGGACAGACTCTCTGGGGCCAACGTCCTGACTTTC.

The chain has TRBV25-1 and TRBJ1-4, with TRBD1 matching over 11 bases. CDR1 is MGHDK, CDR2 SYGVNS, per germline. This CDR3 has 15 amino acids. V lost 6 bases to trimming and J lost 5 bases; unmatched junction nucleotides: 5. The CDR3, as DNA: TGTGCCAGCAGCGTAAGGGACAGGGGGAATGAAAAACTGTTTTTT. Translation: CASSVRDRGNEKLFF.

This chain links TRBV4-2 with TRBJ1-5; D may be TRBD1 (6 bases). Trimming cost V 5 bases and J 3 bases, with 17 bases left between them. The CDR3 contains 16 residues. CDR1 LGHNA and CDR2 YNFKEQ come from the germline V gene. In DNA form, the CDR3 reads TGTGCCAGCAGCTTGGGTGGGGGCATGGCCAATCAGCCCCAGCATTTT. It is translated as CASSLGGGMANQPQHF.

This clonotype was detected a few times. The CDR3 protein is CSAIHRDGSNQPQHF. In nucleotides, the CDR3 is TGCAGTGCTATTCACAGGGATGGGAGCAATCAGCCCCAGCATTTT. The J gene is TRBJ1-5, the V gene TRBV20-1; perhaps TRBD1 as D (6 bases). Germline V gene sequence: CDR1 DFQATT, CDR2 SNEGSKA (reference sequence). The V end was cut by 4 bases, the J end by 1 base, with 14 bases between. The CDR3 has 15 residues.

This chain joins TRBV9 and TRBJ1-6; D is undetermined. The V gene lost 0 bases and the J gene lost 12 bases, with 10 bases spanning the gap. The germline gives CDR1 SGDLS, CDR2 YYNGEE. The CDR3 length is 13 residues. The CDR3 DNA reads TGTGCCAGCAGCGTAGGGAGCGGTAAACCCCTCCACTTT. Translation gives CASSVGSGKPLHF.

This clonotype showed up many times. The junction and the germline gene differ at one end; a read error may be behind it. This chain connects TRBV5-1 to TRBJ1-1; D is possibly TRBD1 (5 bases). The CDR3 has 14 amino acids. Germline V gene data show CDR1 as SGHRS and CDR2 as YFSETQ. The CDR3 DNA follows: TGTGCCAGCAGTGAGCCAGGGCTGAACACTGAAGCTTTCTTT. It yields the protein CASSEPGLNTEAFF.

This clonotype was seen a single time. This rearrangement joins TRBV10-3 to TRBJ2-5, with 9 nucleotides matching TRBD1. This CDR3 is built from 15 residues. The V gene end was trimmed by 8 bases and the J gene end by 2 bases; junction bases not matched to a gene: 9. CDR1 is ENHRY, CDR2 SYGVKD, per germline. CDR3 coding DNA: TGTGCCATCGGGGGAACAGGGGGCAGACAAGAGACCCAGTACTTC. Translation gives CAIGGTGGRQETQYF.